The present T cell receptor beta chain was sequenced within a study of CD8 T cells in Susac syndrome. Study information: When their blood was taken, the Susac syndrome patients had either not yet had any therapy, were taking corticosteroids, or were taking intravenous immunoglobulin alone.

Roughly 0.45 to 1 ug RNA was reverse transcribed with random hexamers. TCRdb itself ran the immunoSEQ multiplex PCR reads through MiXCR, one entry per CDR3 protein. This table holds 100,000 to 150,000 distinct CDR3 sequences, about 95% found once. As for this clonotype: What it binds is unknown.

Study-wide points: The authors acknowledged that their TCR sequencing and HLA analysis involved a relatively small number of individuals.

Germline V gene sequence: CDR1 SGHVS, CDR2 FNYEAQ. The V gene lost 3 bases and the J gene lost 5 bases, with 14 bases spanning the gap. This CDR3 has 14 residues. The clonotype originates from a human donor with Susac syndrome. The J gene is TRBJ2-7, the V gene TRBV7-6; D possibly uses TRBD1 or TRBD2 (6 bases each). Material: CD8+ T cells from PBMCs. The CDR3 sequence: CASSFERGGNEQYF. The CDR3 coding sequence is TGTGCCAGCAGCTTTGAGCGAGGGGGGAACGAGCAGTACTTC.